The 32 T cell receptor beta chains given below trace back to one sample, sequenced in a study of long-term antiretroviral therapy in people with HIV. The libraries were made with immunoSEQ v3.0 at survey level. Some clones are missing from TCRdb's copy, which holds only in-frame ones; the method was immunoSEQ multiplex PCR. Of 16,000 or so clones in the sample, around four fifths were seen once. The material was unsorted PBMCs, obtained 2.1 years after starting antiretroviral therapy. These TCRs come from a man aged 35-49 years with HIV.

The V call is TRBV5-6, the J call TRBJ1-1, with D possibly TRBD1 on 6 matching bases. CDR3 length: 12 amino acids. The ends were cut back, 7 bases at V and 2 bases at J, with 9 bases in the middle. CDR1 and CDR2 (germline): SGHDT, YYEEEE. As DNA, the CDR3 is TGTGCCAGCTTTGGGGGCAACACTGAAGCTTTCTTT. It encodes CASFGGNTEAFF.

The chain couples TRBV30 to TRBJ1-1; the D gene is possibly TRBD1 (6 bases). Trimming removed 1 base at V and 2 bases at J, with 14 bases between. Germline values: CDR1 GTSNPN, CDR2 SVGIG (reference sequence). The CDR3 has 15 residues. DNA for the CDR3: TGTGCCTGGAGTGAGGGGGGCTTGGGAAACACTGAAGCTTTCTTT. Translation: CAWSEGGLGNTEAFF.

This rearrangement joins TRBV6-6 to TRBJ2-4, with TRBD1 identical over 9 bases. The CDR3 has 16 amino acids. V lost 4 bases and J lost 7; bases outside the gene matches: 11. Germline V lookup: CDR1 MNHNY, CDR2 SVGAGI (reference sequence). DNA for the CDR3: TGTGCCAGCAGTTTACTCGCCTCCGGGACAGGGAACATTCAGTACTTC. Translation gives CASSLLASGTGNIQYF.

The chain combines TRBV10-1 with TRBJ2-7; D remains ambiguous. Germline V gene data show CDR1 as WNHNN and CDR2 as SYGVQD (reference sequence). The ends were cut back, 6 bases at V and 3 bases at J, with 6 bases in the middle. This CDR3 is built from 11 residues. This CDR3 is CASSDGYEQYF. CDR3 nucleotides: TGCGCCAGCAGCGACGGCTACGAGCAGTACTTC.

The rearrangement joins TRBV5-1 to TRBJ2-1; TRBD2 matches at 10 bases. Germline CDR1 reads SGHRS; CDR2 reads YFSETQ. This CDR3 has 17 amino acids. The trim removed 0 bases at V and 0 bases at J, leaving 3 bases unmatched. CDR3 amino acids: CASSLALAGDSYNEQFF. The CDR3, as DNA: TGCGCCAGCAGCTTGGCCCTAGCGGGGGACTCCTACAATGAGCAGTTCTTC.

The CDR3 DNA reads TGTGCCAGCTCTGAGCTAGCGGGGGTAGCCAAAAACATTCAGTACTTC. This sequence encodes CASSELAGVAKNIQYF. This sequence joins TRBV5-6 and TRBJ2-4, with 10 bases matching TRBD2. V lost 7 bases, J lost 0 bases, and 7 bases stayed unmatched. CDR1 SGHDT and CDR2 YYEEEE come from the germline V gene. This CDR3 spans 16 amino acids.

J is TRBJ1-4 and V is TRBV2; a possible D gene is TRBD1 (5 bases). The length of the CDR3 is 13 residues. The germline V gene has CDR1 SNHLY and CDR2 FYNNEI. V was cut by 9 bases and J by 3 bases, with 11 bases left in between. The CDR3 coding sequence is TGTGCCAGTTACAGGCCTCCTAATGAAAAACTGTTTTTT. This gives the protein CASYRPPNEKLFF.

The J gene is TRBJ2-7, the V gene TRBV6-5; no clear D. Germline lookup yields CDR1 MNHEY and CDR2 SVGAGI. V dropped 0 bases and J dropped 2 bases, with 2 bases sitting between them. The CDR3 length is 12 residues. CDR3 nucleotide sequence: TGTGCCAGCAGTTACTCACCCTACGAGCAGTACTTC. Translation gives CASSYSPYEQYF.

The CDR3 coding sequence is TGTGCCAGTAGTACCGGATATAACTATGGCTACACCTTC. It encodes CASSTGYNYGYTF. The rearrangement links TRBV19 to TRBJ1-2; D unclear. Germline CDR1 is LNHDA and CDR2 is SQIVND (reference sequence). V was shortened by 4 bases and J by 1 base, with 7 bases between the two germline ends. This CDR3 contains 13 residues.

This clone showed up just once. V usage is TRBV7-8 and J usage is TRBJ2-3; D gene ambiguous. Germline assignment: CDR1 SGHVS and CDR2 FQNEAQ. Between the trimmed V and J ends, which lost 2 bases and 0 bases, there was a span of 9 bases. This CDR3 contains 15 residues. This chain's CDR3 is CASSLLEASTDTQYF. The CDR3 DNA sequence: TGTGCCAGCAGCTTATTAGAGGCTAGCACAGATACGCAGTATTTT.

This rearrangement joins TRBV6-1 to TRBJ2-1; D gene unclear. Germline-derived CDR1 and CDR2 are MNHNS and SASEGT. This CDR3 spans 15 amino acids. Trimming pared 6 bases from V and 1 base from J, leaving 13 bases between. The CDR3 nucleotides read TGTGCCAGCAGGAACTTTTTGGGGTCCTACAATGAGCAGTTCTTC. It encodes CASRNFLGSYNEQFF.

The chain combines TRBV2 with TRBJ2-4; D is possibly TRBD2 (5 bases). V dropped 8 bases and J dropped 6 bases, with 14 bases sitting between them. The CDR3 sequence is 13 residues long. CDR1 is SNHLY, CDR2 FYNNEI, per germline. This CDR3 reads CASSEGEGNIQYF. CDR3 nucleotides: TGTGCCAGCTCAGAGGGCGAGGGAAACATTCAGTACTTC.

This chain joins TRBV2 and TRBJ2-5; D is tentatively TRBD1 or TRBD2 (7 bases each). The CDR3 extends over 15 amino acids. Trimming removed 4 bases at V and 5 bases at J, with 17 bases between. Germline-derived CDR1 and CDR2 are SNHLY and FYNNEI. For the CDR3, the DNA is TGTGCCAGCAGTGCCACCCAGGGGGAGGGGGAGACCCAGTACTTC. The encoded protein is CASSATQGEGETQYF.

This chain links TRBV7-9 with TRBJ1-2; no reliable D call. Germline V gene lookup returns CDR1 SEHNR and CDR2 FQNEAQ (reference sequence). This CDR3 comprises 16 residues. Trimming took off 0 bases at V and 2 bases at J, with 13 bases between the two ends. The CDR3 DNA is TGTGCCAGCAGCTTAGCGCGAGAAGCCCTGAACTATGGCTACACCTTC. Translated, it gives CASSLAREALNYGYTF. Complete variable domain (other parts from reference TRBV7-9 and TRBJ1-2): DTGVSQNPRHKITKRGQNVTFRCDPISEHNRLYWYRQTLGQGPEFLTYFQNEAQLEKSRLLSDRFSAERPKGSFSTLEIQRTEQGDSAMYLCASSLAREALNYGYTFGSGTRLTVV.

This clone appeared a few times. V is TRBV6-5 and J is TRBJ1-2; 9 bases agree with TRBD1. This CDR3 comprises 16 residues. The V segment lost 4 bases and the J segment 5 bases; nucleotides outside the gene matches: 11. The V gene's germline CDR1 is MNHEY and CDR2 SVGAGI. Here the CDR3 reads CASSSSTGGAGYGYTF. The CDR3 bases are TGTGCCAGCAGTTCCTCAACAGGGGGCGCCGGGTATGGCTACACCTTC.

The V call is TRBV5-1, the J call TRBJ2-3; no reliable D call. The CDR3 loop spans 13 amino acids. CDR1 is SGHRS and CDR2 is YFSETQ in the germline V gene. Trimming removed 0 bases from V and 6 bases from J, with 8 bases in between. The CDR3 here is CASSLEGLDTQYF. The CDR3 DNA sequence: TGCGCCAGCAGCTTGGAGGGCTTGGATACGCAGTATTTT.

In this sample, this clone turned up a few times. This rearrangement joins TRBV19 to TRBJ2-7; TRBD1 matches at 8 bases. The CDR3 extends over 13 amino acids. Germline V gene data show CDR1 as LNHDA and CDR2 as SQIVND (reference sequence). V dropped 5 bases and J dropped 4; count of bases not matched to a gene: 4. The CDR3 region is CASSPGQAYEQYF. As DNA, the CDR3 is TGTGCCAGTAGTCCGGGACAGGCTTACGAGCAGTACTTC.

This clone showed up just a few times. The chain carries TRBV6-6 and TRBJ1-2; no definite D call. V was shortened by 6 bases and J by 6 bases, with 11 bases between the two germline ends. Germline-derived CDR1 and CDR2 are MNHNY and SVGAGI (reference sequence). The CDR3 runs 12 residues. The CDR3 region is CASSRQEDGYTF. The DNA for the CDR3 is TGTGCCAGCAGCCGGCAAGAAGATGGCTACACCTTC.

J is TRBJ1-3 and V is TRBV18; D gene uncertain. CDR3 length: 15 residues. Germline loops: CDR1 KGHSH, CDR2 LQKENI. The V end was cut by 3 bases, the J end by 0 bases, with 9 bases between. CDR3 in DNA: TGTGCCAGCTCACCCGGCGGAGACTCTGGAAACACCATATATTTT. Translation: CASSPGGDSGNTIYF.

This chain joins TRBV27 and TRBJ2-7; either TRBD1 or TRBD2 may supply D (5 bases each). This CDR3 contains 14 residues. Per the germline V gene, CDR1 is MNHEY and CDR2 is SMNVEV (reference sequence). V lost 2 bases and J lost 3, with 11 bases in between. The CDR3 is CASSLTRGDYEQYF. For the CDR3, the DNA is TGTGCCAGCAGTTTAACGAGAGGGGACTACGAGCAGTACTTC.

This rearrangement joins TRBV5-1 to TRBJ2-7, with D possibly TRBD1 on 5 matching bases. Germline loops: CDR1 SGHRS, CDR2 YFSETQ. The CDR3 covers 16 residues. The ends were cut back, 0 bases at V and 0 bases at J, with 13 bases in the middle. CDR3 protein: CASSLALDKSSYEQYF. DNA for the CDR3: TGCGCCAGCAGCTTGGCGCTGGACAAGAGCTCCTACGAGCAGTACTTC.

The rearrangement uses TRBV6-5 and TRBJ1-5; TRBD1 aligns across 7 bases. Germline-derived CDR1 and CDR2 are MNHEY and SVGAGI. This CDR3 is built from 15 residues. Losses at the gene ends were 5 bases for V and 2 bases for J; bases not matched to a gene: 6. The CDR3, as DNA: TGTGCCAGCAGTAAAGAGGGGGCTGGCAATCAGCCCCAGCATTTT. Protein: CASSKEGAGNQPQHF.

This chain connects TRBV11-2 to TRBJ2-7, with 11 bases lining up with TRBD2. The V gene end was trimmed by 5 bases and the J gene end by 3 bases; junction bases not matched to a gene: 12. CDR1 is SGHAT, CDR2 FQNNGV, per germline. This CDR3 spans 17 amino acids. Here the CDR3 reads CASSPIRTSGFYYEQYF. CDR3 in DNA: TGTGCCAGCAGCCCTATCAGGACTAGCGGGTTTTACTACGAGCAGTACTTC.

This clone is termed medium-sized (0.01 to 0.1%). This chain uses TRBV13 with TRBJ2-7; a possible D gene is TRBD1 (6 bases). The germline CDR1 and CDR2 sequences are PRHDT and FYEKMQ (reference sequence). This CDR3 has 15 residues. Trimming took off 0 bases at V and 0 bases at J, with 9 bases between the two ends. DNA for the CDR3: TGTGCCAGCAGCTTAGGGCAGGGGTCCTCCTACGAGCAGTACTTC. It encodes CASSLGQGSSYEQYF.

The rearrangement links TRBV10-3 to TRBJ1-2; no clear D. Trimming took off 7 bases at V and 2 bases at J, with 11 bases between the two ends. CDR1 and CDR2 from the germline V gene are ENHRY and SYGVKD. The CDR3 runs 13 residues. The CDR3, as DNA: TGTGCCATCACCCAGGAACGCAACTATGGCTACACCTTC. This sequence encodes CAITQERNYGYTF.

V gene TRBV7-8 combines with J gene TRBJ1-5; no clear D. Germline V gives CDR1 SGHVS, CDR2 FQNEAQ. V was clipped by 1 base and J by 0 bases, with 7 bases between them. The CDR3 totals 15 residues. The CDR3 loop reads CASSLGRVSNQPQHF. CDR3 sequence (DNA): TGTGCCAGCAGCTTAGGCCGGGTTAGCAATCAGCCCCAGCATTTT.

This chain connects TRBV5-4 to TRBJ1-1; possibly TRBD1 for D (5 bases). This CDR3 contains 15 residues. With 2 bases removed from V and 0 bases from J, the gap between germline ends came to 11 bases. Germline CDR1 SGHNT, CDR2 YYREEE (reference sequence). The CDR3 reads CASSLGASMNTEAFF. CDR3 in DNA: TGTGCCAGCAGCTTAGGGGCTTCCATGAACACTGAAGCTTTCTTT.

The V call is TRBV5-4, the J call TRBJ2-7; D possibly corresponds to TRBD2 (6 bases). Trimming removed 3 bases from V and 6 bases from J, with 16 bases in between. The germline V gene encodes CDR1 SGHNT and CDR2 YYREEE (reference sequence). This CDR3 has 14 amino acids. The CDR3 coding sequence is TGTGCCAGCAGCTCTCCCGGGACTCCTAGCGAGCAGTACTTC. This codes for CASSSPGTPSEQYF.

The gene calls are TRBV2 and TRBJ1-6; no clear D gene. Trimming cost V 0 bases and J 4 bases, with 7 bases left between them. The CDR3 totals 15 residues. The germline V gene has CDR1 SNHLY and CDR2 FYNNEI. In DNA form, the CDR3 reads TGTGCCAGCAGTGAAGCGCTTCGGTATAATTCACCCCTCCACTTT. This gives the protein CASSEALRYNSPLHF.

CDR3 nucleotides: TGTGCCAGCAGCCCCAGCGGGGGGGCTTACGAGCAGTACTTC. Amino acids: CASSPSGGAYEQYF. The rearrangement joins TRBV7-8 to TRBJ2-7, with TRBD2 matching over 10 bases. CDR1 is SGHVS, CDR2 FQNEAQ, per germline. With 5 bases clipped from V and 4 bases from J, the junction kept 5 bases outside the gene matches. The CDR3 length is 14 residues.

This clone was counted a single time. The DNA for the CDR3 is TGTGCCAGCAGCTTATGGGCCCTGGGGTCCTATGGCTACACCTTC. This encodes CASSLWALGSYGYTF. The chain carries TRBV7-2 and TRBJ1-2; D unclear. The germline CDR1 and CDR2 sequences are SGHTA and FQGNSA. The CDR3 extends over 15 amino acids. Trimming removed 2 bases at V and 4 bases at J, with 14 bases between.

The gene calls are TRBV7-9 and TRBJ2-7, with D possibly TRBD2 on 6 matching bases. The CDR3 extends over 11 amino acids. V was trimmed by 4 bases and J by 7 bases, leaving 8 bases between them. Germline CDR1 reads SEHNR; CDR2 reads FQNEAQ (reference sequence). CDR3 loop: CASSWSGEQYF. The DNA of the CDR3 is TGTGCCAGCAGCTGGAGCGGGGAGCAGTACTTC.